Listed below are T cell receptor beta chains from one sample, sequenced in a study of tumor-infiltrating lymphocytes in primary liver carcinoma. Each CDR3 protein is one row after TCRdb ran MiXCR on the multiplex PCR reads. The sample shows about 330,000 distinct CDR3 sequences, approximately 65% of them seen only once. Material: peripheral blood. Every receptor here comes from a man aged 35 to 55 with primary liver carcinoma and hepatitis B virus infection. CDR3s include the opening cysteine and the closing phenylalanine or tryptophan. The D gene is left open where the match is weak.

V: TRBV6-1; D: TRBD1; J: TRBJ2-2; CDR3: CASRYRGLTGELFF
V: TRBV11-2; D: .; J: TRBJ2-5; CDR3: CASSLARLSLGKKGTQYF
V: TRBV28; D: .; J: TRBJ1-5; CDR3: CASSFTDNRGNQPQHF
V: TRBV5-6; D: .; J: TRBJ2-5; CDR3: CARSFPPWVTQYF
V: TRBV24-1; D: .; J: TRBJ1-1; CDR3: CATNSSGRNTEAFF
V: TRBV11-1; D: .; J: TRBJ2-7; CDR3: CASSYRHERYF
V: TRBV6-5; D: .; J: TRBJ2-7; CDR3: CASSYGSRTGYYEQYF
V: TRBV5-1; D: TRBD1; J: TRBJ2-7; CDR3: CASSLQGGEHYEQYF
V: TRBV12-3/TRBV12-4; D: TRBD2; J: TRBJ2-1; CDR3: CASGAGESSYNEQFF
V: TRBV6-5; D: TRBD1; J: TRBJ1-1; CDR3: CASRMTGGTEAFF
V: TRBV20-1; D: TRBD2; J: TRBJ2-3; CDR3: CSASLLAGSTDTQYF
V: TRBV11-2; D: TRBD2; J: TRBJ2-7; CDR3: CASSRRLAGAIEQYF
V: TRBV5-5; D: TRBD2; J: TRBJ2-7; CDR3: CTSSFAGGRDEQYF
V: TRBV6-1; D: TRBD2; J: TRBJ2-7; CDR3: CASRPSGGSSYEQYF
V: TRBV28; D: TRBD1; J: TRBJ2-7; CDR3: CASSNGQAPNEQYF
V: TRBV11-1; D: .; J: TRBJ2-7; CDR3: CASSSVRTSYEQYF
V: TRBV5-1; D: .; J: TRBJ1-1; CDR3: CVSSLGQANTEAFF
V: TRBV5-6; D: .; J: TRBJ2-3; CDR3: CASSLTRDTQYF
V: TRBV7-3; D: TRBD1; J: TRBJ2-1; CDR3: CASSFSGGNEQFF
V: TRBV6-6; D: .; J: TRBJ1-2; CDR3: CAITSDSRANYGYTF
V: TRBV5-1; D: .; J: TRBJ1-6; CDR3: CASRAGHNVTPLHF
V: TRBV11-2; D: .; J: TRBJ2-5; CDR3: CASSQSGLETQYF
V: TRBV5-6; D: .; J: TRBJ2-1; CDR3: CASRLVSVHEQFF
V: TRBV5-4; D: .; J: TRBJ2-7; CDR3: CASSLVVSRAGSYEQYF
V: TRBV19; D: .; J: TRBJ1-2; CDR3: CASSARVLNNGYTF
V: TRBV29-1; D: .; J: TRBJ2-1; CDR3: CSARTNGVYNEQFF
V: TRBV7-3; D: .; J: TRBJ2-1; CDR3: CASSPTRYNEQFF
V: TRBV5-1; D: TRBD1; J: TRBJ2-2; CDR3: CASSSSMGQAVRYTGELFF
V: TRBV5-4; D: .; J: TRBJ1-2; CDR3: CASSLLFYGYTF
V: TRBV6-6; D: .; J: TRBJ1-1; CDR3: CASRTVGADEAFF
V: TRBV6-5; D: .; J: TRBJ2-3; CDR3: CASSYGPIRPDTQYF
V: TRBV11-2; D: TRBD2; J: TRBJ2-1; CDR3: CASSLGSGGSSYVEQFF
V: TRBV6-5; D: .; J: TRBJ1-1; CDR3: CASSYSPGPNTEAFF
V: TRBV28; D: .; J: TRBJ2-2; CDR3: CAIRTPRNTGELFF
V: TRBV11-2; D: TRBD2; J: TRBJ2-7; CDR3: CASRPTGASGRKESGEQYF